The source of this T cell receptor beta chain is a study of lymphopenia after photon versus proton radiotherapy. Broader study findings: Oligoclonal CD8+ Temra expansion after nadir drove photon patients' diversity drop. Authors raise, but do not show, better survival with proton therapy. Photon-treated patients lost naive T cells and TCR diversity; proton-treated stayed stable.

Remarks on this clone: The antigen is undetermined.

Profiled with immunoSEQ multiplex PCR; TCRdb holds only in-frame clones, not every one. The top ten clones hold less than 6% of a sample with about 160,000 clones, approximately 91% of them seen once. The CDR3 consists of 15 residues. Germline CDR1 is SGDLS and CDR2 is YYNGEE. V gave up 3 bases and J gave up 0 bases; unmatched junction bases: 2. The sample in question was peripheral blood, obtained from a patient treated with photon-based radiotherapy. This clonotype was obtained from a man between 45 and 60 years old with gastric cancer. This chain uses TRBV9 with TRBJ1-3, with TRBD1 matching over 8 bases. The CDR3 DNA reads TGTGCCAGCAGCGACGGACAGGGCTCTGGAAACACCATATATTTT. Residues: CASSDGQGSGNTIYF.